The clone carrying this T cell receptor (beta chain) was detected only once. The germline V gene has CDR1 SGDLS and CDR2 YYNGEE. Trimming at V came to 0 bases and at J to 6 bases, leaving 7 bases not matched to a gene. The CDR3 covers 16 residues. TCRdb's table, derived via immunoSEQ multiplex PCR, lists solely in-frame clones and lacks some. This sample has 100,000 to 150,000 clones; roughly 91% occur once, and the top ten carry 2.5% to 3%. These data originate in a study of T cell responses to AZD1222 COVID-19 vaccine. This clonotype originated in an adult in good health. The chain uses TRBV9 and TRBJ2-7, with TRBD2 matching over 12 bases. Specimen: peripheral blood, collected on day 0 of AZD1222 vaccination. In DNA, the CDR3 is TGTGCCAGCAGCGTAGCAGCGCTAGCGGGAGGGACCGAGCAGTACTTC. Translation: CASSVAALAGGTEQYF.